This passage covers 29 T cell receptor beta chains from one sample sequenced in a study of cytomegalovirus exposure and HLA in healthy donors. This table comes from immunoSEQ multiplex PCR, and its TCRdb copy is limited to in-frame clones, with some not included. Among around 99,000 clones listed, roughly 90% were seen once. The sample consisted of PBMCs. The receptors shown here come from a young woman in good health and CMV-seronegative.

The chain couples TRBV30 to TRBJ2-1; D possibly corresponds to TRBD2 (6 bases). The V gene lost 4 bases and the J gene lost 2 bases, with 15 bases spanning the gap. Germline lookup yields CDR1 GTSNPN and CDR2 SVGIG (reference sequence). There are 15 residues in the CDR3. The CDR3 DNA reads TGTGCCTGGATATGGGGCGGGGCACCCTACAATGAGCAGTTCTTC. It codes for CAWIWGGAPYNEQFF.

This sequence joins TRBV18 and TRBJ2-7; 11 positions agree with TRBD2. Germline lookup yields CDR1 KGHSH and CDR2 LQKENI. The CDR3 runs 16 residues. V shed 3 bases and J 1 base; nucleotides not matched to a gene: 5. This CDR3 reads CASSPTSGALSYEQYF. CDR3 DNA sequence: TGTGCCAGCTCACCGACTAGCGGGGCTCTTTCCTACGAGCAGTACTTC.

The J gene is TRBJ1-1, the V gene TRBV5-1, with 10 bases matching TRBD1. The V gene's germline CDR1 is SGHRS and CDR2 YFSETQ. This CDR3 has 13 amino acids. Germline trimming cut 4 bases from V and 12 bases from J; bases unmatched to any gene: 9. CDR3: CASSADRGRGTFF. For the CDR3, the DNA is TGCGCCAGCAGCGCCGACAGGGGGCGAGGAACTTTCTTT.

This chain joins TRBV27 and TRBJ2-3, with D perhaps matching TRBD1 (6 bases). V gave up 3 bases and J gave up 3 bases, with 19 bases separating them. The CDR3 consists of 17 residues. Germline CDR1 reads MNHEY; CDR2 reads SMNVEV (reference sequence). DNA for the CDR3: TGTGCCAGCAGTTTCTCCGCCGACAGGTGGCTTACAGATACGCAGTATTTT. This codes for CASSFSADRWLTDTQYF.

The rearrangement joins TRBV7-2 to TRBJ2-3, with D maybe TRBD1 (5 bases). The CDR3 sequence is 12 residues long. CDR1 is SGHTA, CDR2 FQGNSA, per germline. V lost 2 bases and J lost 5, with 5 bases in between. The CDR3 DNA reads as TGTGCCAGCAGCTTACAGGGAGATACGCAGTATTTT. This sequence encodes CASSLQGDTQYF.

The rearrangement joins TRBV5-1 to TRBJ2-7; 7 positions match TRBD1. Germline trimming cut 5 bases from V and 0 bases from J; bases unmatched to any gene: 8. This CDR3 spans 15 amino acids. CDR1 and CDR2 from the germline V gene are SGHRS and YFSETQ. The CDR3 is CASREQGMSSYEQYF. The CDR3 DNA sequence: TGCGCCAGCAGAGAACAGGGGATGAGCTCCTACGAGCAGTACTTC.

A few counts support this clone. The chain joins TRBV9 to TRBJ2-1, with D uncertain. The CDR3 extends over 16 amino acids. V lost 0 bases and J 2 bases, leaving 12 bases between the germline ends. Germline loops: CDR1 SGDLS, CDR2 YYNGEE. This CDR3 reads CASSVDRVWAYNEQFF. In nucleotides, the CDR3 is TGTGCCAGCAGCGTAGATCGGGTGTGGGCCTACAATGAGCAGTTCTTC.

For the CDR3, the DNA is TGTGCCAGCTCACCAGGCTCAACTAATGAAAAACTGTTTTTT. Translation: CASSPGSTNEKLFF. This sequence joins TRBV18 and TRBJ1-4; D is ambiguous. V gave up 2 bases and J gave up 0 bases, with 4 bases separating them. The CDR3 sequence is 14 residues long. CDR1 KGHSH and CDR2 LQKENI come from the germline V gene. Filled out from reference TRBV18 and TRBJ1-4, the complete variable domain reads NAGVMQNPRHLVRRRGQEARLRCSPMKGHSHVYWYRQLPEEGLKFMVYLQKENIIDESGMPKERFSAEFPKEGPSILRIQQVVRGDSAAYFCASSPGSTNEKLFFGSGTQLSVL.

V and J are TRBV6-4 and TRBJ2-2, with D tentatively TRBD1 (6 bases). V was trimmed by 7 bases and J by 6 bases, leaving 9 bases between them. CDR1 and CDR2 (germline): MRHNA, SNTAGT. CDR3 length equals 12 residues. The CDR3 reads CASKGTPGELFF. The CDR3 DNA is TGTGCCAGCAAAGGGACACCCGGGGAGCTGTTTTTT.

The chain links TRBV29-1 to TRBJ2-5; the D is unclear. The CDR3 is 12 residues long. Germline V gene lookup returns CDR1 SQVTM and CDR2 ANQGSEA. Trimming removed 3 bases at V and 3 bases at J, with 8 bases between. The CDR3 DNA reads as TGCAGCGTTGACCCCCAAAAAGAGACCCAGTACTTC. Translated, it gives CSVDPQKETQYF. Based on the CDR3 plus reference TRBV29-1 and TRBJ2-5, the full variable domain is SAVISQKPSRDICQRGTSLTIQCQVDSQVTMMFWYRQQPGQSLTLIATANQGSEATYESGFVIDKFPISRPNLTFSTLTVSNMSPEDSSIYLCSVDPQKETQYFGPGTRLLVL.

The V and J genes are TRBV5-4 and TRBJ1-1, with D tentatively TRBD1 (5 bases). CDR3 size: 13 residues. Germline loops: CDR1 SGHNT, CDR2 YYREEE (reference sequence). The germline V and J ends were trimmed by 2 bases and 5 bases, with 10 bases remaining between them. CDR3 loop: CASSFGARTEAFF. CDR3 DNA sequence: TGTGCCAGCAGCTTTGGGGCAAGGACTGAAGCTTTCTTT.

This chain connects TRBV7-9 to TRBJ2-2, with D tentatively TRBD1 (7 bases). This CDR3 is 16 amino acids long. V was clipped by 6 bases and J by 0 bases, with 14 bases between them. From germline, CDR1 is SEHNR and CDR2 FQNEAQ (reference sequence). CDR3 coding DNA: TGTGCCAGCAGACTCCAGGGGGGCGCGAACACCGGGGAGCTGTTTTTT. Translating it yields CASRLQGGANTGELFF. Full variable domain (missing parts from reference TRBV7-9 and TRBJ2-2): DTGVSQNPRHKITKRGQNVTFRCDPISEHNRLYWYRQTLGQGPEFLTYFQNEAQLEKSRLLSDRFSAERPKGSFSTLEIQRTEQGDSAMYLCASRLQGGANTGELFFGEGSRLTVL.

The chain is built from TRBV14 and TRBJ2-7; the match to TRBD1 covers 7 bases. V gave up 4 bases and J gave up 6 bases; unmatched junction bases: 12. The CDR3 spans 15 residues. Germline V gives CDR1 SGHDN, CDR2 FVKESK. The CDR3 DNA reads TGTGCCAGCAGCCGGGCCCTCGACAGGGTCGGCGAGCAGTACTTC. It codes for CASSRALDRVGEQYF.

CDR3 residues: CAWSVPGRYNEQFF. The CDR3 coding sequence is TGTGCCTGGAGTGTACCGGGGAGGTACAATGAGCAGTTCTTC. The rearrangement links TRBV30 to TRBJ2-1, with D perhaps TRBD2 (6 bases). CDR3 length: 14 residues. Germline assignment: CDR1 GTSNPN and CDR2 SVGIG (reference sequence). V shed 0 bases and J shed 4 bases, with 10 bases lying between them.

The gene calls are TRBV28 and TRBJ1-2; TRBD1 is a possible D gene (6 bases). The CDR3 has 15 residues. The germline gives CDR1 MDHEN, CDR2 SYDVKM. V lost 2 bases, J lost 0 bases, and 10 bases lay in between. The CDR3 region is CASSLGGASNYGYTF. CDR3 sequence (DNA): TGTGCCAGCAGTTTAGGGGGGGCGTCTAACTATGGCTACACCTTC.

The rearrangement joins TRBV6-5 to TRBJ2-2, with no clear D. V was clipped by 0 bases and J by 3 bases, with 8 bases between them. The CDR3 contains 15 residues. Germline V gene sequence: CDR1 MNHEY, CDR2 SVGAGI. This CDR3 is CASSYSYRDTGELFF. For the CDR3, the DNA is TGTGCCAGCAGTTACTCCTACAGAGACACCGGGGAGCTGTTTTTT.

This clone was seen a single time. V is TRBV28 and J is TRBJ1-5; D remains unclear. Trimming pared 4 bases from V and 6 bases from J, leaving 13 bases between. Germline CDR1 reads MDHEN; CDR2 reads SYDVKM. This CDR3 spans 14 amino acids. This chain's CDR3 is CASSWGGRVQPQHF. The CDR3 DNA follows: TGTGCCAGCAGTTGGGGAGGTCGGGTTCAGCCCCAGCATTTT.

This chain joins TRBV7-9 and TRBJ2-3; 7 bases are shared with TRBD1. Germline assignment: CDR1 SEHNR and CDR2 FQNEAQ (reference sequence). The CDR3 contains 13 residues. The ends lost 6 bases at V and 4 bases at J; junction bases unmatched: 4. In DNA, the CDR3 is TGTGCCAGCAGGACAGGGTATCCAGATACGCAGTATTTT. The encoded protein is CASRTGYPDTQYF.

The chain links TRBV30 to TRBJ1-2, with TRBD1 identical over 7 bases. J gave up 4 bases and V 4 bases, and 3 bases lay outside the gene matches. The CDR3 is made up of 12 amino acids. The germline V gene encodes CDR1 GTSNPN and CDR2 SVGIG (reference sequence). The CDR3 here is CAWTQGPYGYTF. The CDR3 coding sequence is TGTGCCTGGACACAGGGGCCCTATGGCTACACCTTC.

In DNA, the CDR3 is TGTGCCAGCTCACCACCAGTAGGCCCGGGAAATGAGCAGTTCTTC. Translating gives CASSPPVGPGNEQFF. This chain links TRBV18 with TRBJ2-1; D may be TRBD2 (5 bases). The ends were cut back, 0 bases at V and 7 bases at J, with 13 bases in the middle. Germline CDR1 KGHSH, CDR2 LQKENI. The CDR3 totals 15 residues.

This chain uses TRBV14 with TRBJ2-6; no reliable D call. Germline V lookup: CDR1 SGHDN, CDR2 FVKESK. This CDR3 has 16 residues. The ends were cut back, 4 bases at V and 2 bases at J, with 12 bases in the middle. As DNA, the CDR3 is TGTGCCAGCAGCCCATGGGCCGATCCTGGGGCCAACGTCCTGACTTTC. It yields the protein CASSPWADPGANVLTF.

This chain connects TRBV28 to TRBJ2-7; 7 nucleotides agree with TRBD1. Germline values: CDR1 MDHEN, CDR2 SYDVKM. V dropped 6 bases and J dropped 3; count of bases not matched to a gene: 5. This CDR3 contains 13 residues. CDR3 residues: CASSRQGYYEQYF. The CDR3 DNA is TGTGCCAGCAGCAGACAGGGCTACTACGAGCAGTACTTC.

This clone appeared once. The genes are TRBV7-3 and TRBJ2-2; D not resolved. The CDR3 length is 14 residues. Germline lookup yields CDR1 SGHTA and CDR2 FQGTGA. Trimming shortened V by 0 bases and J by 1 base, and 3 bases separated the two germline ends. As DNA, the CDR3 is TGTGCCAGCAGCTTAACTCGGAACACCGGGGAGCTGTTTTTT. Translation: CASSLTRNTGELFF. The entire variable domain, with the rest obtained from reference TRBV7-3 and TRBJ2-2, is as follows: GAGVSQTPSNKVTEKGKYVELRCDPISGHTALYWYRQSLGQGPEFLIYFQGTGAADDSGLPNDRFFAVRPEGSVSTLKIQRTERGDSAVYLCASSLTRNTGELFFGEGSRLTVL.

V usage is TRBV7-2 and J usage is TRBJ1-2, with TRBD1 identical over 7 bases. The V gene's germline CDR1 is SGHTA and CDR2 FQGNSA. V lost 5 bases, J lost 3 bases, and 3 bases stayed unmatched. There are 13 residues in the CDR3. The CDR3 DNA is TGTGCCAGCAGCACGGACAGGTACTATGGCTACACCTTC. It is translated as CASSTDRYYGYTF.

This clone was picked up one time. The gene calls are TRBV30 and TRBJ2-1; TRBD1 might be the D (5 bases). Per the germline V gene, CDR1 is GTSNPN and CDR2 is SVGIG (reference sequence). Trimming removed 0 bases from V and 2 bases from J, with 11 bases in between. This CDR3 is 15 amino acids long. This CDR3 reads CAWSVMGLAYNEQFF. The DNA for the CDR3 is TGTGCCTGGAGTGTAATGGGGCTAGCCTACAATGAGCAGTTCTTC.

The CDR3 loop reads CATSREQMNTEAFF. The CDR3 DNA reads TGTGCCACCAGCAGAGAACAGATGAACACTGAAGCTTTCTTT. The rearrangement joins TRBV15 to TRBJ1-1; D is undetermined. This CDR3 comprises 14 residues. Looked up from germline, CDR1 is LNHNV and CDR2 is YYDKDF (reference sequence). Trimming shortened V by 0 bases and J by 0 bases, and 5 bases separated the two germline ends.

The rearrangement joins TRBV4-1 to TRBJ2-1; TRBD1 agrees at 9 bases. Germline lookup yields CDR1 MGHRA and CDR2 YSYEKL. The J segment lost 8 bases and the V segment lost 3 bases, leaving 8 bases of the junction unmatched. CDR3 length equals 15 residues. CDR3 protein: CASSQTGQGNHEQFF. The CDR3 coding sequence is TGCGCCAGCAGCCAGACCGGACAGGGGAATCATGAGCAGTTCTTC.

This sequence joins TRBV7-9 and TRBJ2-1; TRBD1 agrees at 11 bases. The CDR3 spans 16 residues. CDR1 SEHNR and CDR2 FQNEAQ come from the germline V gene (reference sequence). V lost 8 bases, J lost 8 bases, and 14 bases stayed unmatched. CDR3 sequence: CASDTAGTGGSDEQFF. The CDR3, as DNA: TGTGCCAGCGACACTGCCGGGACAGGGGGTTCGGATGAGCAGTTCTTC.

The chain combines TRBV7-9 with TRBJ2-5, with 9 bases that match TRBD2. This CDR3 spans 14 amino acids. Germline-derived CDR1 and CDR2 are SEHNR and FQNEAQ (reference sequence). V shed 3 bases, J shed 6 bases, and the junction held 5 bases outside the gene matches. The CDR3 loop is CASSFDSGRQTQYF. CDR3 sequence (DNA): TGTGCCAGCAGCTTCGATAGCGGGAGACAGACCCAGTACTTC. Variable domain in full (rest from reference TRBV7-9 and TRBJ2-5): DTGVSQNPRHKITKRGQNVTFRCDPISEHNRLYWYRQTLGQGPEFLTYFQNEAQLEKSRLLSDRFSAERPKGSFSTLEIQRTEQGDSAMYLCASSFDSGRQTQYFGPGTRLLVL.